These 27 T cell receptor beta chains share one sample of origin, sequenced in a study of blood T cell repertoires in COVID-19. Profiled with immunoSEQ multiplex PCR; TCRdb holds only in-frame clones, not every one. Of 200,000 to 250,000 clones listed, approximately 80% are singletons. Specimen: peripheral blood. The origin of the receptors is a woman over 75 with COVID-19, enrolled during active disease.

V usage is TRBV7-2 and J usage is TRBJ1-5; TRBD1 matches at 9 bases. This CDR3 has 14 amino acids. The germline CDR1 and CDR2 sequences are SGHTA and FQGNSA. The ends lost 5 bases at V and 7 bases at J; junction bases unmatched: 6. The CDR3 sequence is CASSLGQGHQPQHF. CDR3 DNA: TGTGCCAGCAGCCTGGGACAGGGCCACCAGCCCCAGCATTTT.

The chain uses TRBV7-2 and TRBJ1-1; TRBD1 is a possible D gene (6 bases). V was shortened by 1 base and J by 6 bases, with 15 bases between the two germline ends. Germline values: CDR1 SGHTA, CDR2 FQGNSA. This CDR3 spans 15 amino acids. CDR3 nucleotide sequence: TGTGCCAGCAGCTTAGTTGGGGGCGCAGGCGCTGAAGCTTTCTTT. Protein sequence: CASSLVGGAGAEAFF.

This rearrangement joins TRBV19 to TRBJ2-5; TRBD2 matches 12 bases. V lost 4 bases and J lost 4; bases outside the gene matches: 7. CDR1 and CDR2 from the germline V gene are LNHDA and SQIVND (reference sequence). The CDR3 is 16 residues long. Here the CDR3 DNA reads TGTGCCAGTAGTAGACTAGCGGGAGTGAGGGGAGAGACCCAGTACTTC. This translates into CASSRLAGVRGETQYF.

V is TRBV18 and J is TRBJ1-3, with a tentative D call TRBD1 (5 bases). This CDR3 region has 16 residues. V was trimmed by 6 bases and J by 0 bases, leaving 15 bases between them. Germline V lookup: CDR1 KGHSH, CDR2 LQKENI. In DNA, the CDR3 is TGTGCCAGCTCTTATGGACGGGGGAGCTCTGGAAACACCATATATTTT. Translation gives CASSYGRGSSGNTIYF.

The rearrangement joins TRBV19 to TRBJ1-5, with TRBD1 identical over 10 bases. This CDR3 contains 16 residues. Germline V gene lookup returns CDR1 LNHDA and CDR2 SQIVND (reference sequence). With 6 bases clipped from V and 5 bases from J, the junction kept 10 bases outside the gene matches. The CDR3 spells CASRTLGQGGYQPQHF. The CDR3 DNA sequence: TGTGCCAGTAGGACTCTAGGACAGGGGGGGTATCAGCCCCAGCATTTT.

This clone was recorded a few times. DNA of the CDR3: TGTGCCAGCTCCTGGACTAGGAGCTACGAGCAGTACTTC. This sequence encodes CASSWTRSYEQYF. J is TRBJ2-7 and V is TRBV18, with 7 bases lining up with TRBD2. The germline V gene has CDR1 KGHSH and CDR2 LQKENI. Trimming removed 6 bases from V and 3 bases from J; junction bases left unmatched: 5. The length of the CDR3 is 13 residues. Looking up the rest from reference TRBV18 and TRBJ2-7 gives the full variable domain: NAGVMQNPRHLVRRRGQEARLRCSPMKGHSHVYWYRQLPEEGLKFMVYLQKENIIDESGMPKERFSAEFPKEGPSILRIQQVVRGDSAAYFCASSWTRSYEQYFGPGTRLTVT.

The chain is built from TRBV27 and TRBJ1-1; maybe TRBD1 (6 bases). CDR3 length: 13 amino acids. CDR1 MNHEY and CDR2 SMNVEV come from the germline V gene (reference sequence). V was pared by 3 bases and J by 8 bases, with 13 bases between. In DNA, the CDR3 is TGTGCCAGCAGTTTCAACAGGGAAGGGGAAGCTTTCTTT. This sequence encodes CASSFNREGEAFF.

The chain employs TRBV6-5 and TRBJ1-1; the match to TRBD1 covers 9 bases. Germline CDR1 MNHEY, CDR2 SVGAGI. The length of the CDR3 is 15 residues. V dropped 7 bases and J dropped 2; count of bases not matched to a gene: 8. CDR3 coding DNA: TGTGCCAGCACCAAACAGGGGGCGATAAACACTGAAGCTTTCTTT. This sequence encodes CASTKQGAINTEAFF.

The gene calls are TRBV4-1 and TRBJ1-3; 8 nucleotides line up with TRBD1. The CDR3 runs 16 residues. The junction had 7 bases not matched to a gene; V was cut back by 4 bases and J by 2 bases. Germline CDR1 reads MGHRA; CDR2 reads YSYEKL. CDR3 residues: CASSRTGIEAGNTIYF. The CDR3 DNA reads TGCGCCAGCAGCCGGACAGGGATCGAAGCTGGAAACACCATATATTTT.

The rearrangement joins TRBV19 to TRBJ1-2; 10 bases agree with TRBD1. CDR3 length equals 17 residues. Germline trimming cut 4 bases from V and 5 bases from J; bases unmatched to any gene: 13. The germline CDR1 and CDR2 sequences are LNHDA and SQIVND (reference sequence). CDR3 loop: CASSKPGQGTLRYGYTF. DNA of the CDR3: TGTGCCAGTAGTAAACCGGGACAGGGGACCCTACGGTATGGCTACACCTTC.

The V gene is TRBV3-1 (or the pseudogene TRBV3-2), the J gene TRBJ2-2, with TRBD1 matching over 9 bases. This CDR3 contains 15 residues. Trimming at V came to 6 bases and at J to 6 bases, leaving 8 bases not matched to a gene. Germline values: CDR1 LGHDT, CDR2 YNNKEL (reference sequence). As DNA, the CDR3 is TGTGCCAGCAGACTTACAGGGGGCGCGTCCGGGGAGCTGTTTTTT. Protein product: CASRLTGGASGELFF.

This chain uses TRBV18 with TRBJ1-5; TRBD1 agrees at 9 bases. J gave up 0 bases and V 6 bases, and 6 bases lay outside the gene matches. Germline loops: CDR1 KGHSH, CDR2 LQKENI. The CDR3 totals 16 residues. The CDR3 here is CASSTQGARSNQPQHF. CDR3 nucleotide sequence: TGTGCCAGCTCTACACAGGGGGCTCGTAGCAATCAGCCCCAGCATTTT.

This CDR3 is CATSRDATSNEQFF. CDR3 bases: TGTGCCACCAGCAGAGATGCTACTTCCAATGAGCAGTTCTTC. The V and J genes are TRBV15 and TRBJ2-1; D not resolved. This CDR3 has 14 residues. The germline V and J ends were trimmed by 0 bases and 6 bases, with 9 bases remaining between them. The germline V gene has CDR1 LNHNV and CDR2 YYDKDF (reference sequence).

The V and J genes are TRBV27 and TRBJ1-6; 8 bases fit TRBD1. The CDR3 covers 15 residues. In germline, CDR1 is MNHEY, CDR2 SMNVEV (reference sequence). V gave up 1 base and J gave up 10 bases; unmatched junction bases: 6. The CDR3 is CASSLLGQGWSPLHF. DNA of the CDR3: TGTGCCAGCAGTTTATTAGGACAGGGTTGGTCACCCCTCCACTTT.

The chain uses TRBV6-1 and TRBJ1-2; TRBD1 matches 11 bases. Germline V lookup: CDR1 MNHNS, CDR2 SASEGT. The CDR3 is 15 residues long. J lost 4 bases, V lost 3 bases, and 4 bases had no gene match. The chain's CDR3 is CASSDGGQGVYGYTF. CDR3 coding DNA: TGTGCCAGCAGTGATGGGGGACAGGGGGTCTATGGCTACACCTTC.

V gene TRBV6-6 combines with J gene TRBJ2-5; tentative D call: TRBD1 (7 bases). Germline V gene data show CDR1 as MNHNY and CDR2 as SVGAGI (reference sequence). CDR3 length: 15 amino acids. Between the trimmed V and J ends, which lost 2 bases and 1 base, there was a span of 11 bases. In nucleotides, the CDR3 is TGTGCCAGCAGTTACGCGGGACAGCCCCAAGAGACCCAGTACTTC. It encodes CASSYAGQPQETQYF.

This clone was detected only once. V and J are TRBV7-3 and TRBJ1-6; D gene ambiguous. Per germline, CDR1 SGHTA and CDR2 FQGTGA. The CDR3 spans 13 residues. V was shortened by 5 bases and J by 10 bases, with 12 bases between the two germline ends. The CDR3 here is CASSPGSGSPLHF. In DNA form, the CDR3 reads TGTGCCAGCAGCCCCGGATCGGGATCACCCCTCCACTTT.

The V call is TRBV28, the J call TRBJ1-2; 8 nucleotides match TRBD1. CDR1 MDHEN and CDR2 SYDVKM come from the germline V gene. This CDR3 has 16 amino acids. Unmatched junction bases numbered 16, after V lost 5 bases and J lost 8 bases. CDR3 DNA sequence: TGTGCCAGCAGTCTGTACACCGGGACAGGTTTTGAGGGCTACACCTTC. Protein product: CASSLYTGTGFEGYTF.

The V gene is TRBV5-1, the J gene TRBJ1-1, with 12 bases identical to TRBD1. The CDR3 totals 18 residues. Germline CDR1 reads SGHRS; CDR2 reads YFSETQ. V shed 4 bases, J shed 4 bases, and the junction held 14 bases outside the gene matches. CDR3 sequence: CASSRTSGTGGYATEAFF. For the CDR3, the DNA is TGCGCCAGCAGCCGGACCTCCGGGACAGGGGGCTACGCCACTGAAGCTTTCTTT.

The genes are TRBV6-8 and TRBJ1-2; 9 bases match TRBD1. V gave up 5 bases and J gave up 0 bases; unmatched junction bases: 4. Germline V gene lookup returns CDR1 MNHGY and CDR2 SAAAGT. This CDR3 has 15 amino acids. Here the CDR3 reads CASSRGDRANYGYTF. The CDR3 DNA sequence: TGTGCCAGCAGTAGGGGGGACAGGGCTAACTATGGCTACACCTTC.

As to this clone: Different DNA sequences within this sample yield the same CDR3. V is TRBV2 and J is TRBJ1-2; D remains unclear. CDR3 length: 13 residues. The V end was cut by 2 bases, the J end by 3 bases, with 7 bases between. CDR1 and CDR2 from the germline V gene are SNHLY and FYNNEI. This chain's CDR3 is CASSEISYYGYTF. The CDR3 DNA sequence: TGTGCCAGCAGTGAAATCTCGTACTATGGCTACACCTTC.

About this clone: The same CDR3 can be traced to other DNA sequences in this sample. The chain couples TRBV18 to TRBJ1-2; D may be TRBD1 (5 bases). The CDR3 loop spans 13 amino acids. Trimming removed 3 bases from V and 3 bases from J, with 8 bases in between. Germline assignment: CDR1 KGHSH and CDR2 LQKENI. CDR3 in amino acids: CASSPGGDYGYTF. The CDR3 bases are TGTGCCAGCTCACCGGGGGGAGACTATGGCTACACCTTC.

The chain employs TRBV3-1 (or the pseudogene TRBV3-2) and TRBJ2-7; a possible D gene is TRBD2 (5 bases). Trimming took 1 base from V and 2 from J, leaving 18 bases between them. CDR1 is LGHDT and CDR2 is YNNKEL in the germline V gene (reference sequence). The CDR3 contains 17 residues. CDR3 protein: CASSQGSNMFGAYEQYF. The CDR3 DNA reads as TGTGCCAGCAGCCAAGGGTCTAACATGTTCGGGGCCTACGAGCAGTACTTC.

V and J are TRBV28 and TRBJ1-2; the D is unclear. The CDR3 consists of 15 residues. V was pared by 5 bases and J by 2 bases, with 15 bases between. Germline-derived CDR1 and CDR2 are MDHEN and SYDVKM. The CDR3 DNA reads as TGTGCCAGCAGTCCATCCGCTGGCGGGAACTATGGCTACACCTTC. Translated: CASSPSAGGNYGYTF.

The CDR3 DNA is TGTGCCAGCTTCCCAGGGCTGAACACTGAAGCTTTCTTT. It specifies CASFPGLNTEAFF. This chain connects TRBV18 to TRBJ1-1; possible D gene TRBD1, 5 bases. V was pared by 7 bases and J by 0 bases, with 9 bases between. This CDR3 has 13 residues. Germline V lookup: CDR1 KGHSH, CDR2 LQKENI.

The chain combines TRBV2 with TRBJ1-2; D is possibly TRBD1 (5 bases). Trimming shortened V by 6 bases and J by 6 bases, and 11 bases separated the two germline ends. Looked up from germline, CDR1 is SNHLY and CDR2 is FYNNEI. The CDR3 consists of 12 residues. CDR3 amino acids: CASSPTQDGYTF. In DNA, the CDR3 is TGTGCCAGCAGCCCGACACAGGATGGCTACACCTTC.

The chain recombines TRBV3-1 (or the pseudogene TRBV3-2) with TRBJ1-4; perhaps TRBD1 as D (6 bases). The V and J ends lost 6 bases and 5 bases respectively, with 16 bases between them. CDR3 length: 15 residues. Germline assignment: CDR1 LGHDT and CDR2 YNNKEL (reference sequence). CDR3 nucleotides: TGTGCCAGCAGGTCCCGAGGGGGAGCAAATGAAAAACTGTTTTTT. Its protein is CASRSRGGANEKLFF.